This is a list of T cell receptor beta chains from one sample in a study of blood T cell repertoires in COVID-19. The repertoire was sequenced with immunoSEQ multiplex PCR; TCRdb's copy has only in-frame clones and lacks some. This sample yields approximately 230,000 clones, of which around 88% are seen a single time; 1.3% to 1.5% belongs to the top ten. The specimen sequenced was peripheral blood. The receptors were sampled from a man older than 75 with acute or convalescent COVID-19. The CDR3 runs from the conserved cysteine through the conserved F or W. Each record gives: V gene, J gene, D gene, CDR3 length, CDR3 protein. D genes are given only for firm matches.

V: TRBV19; J: TRBJ1-4; D: -; length: 14; CDR3: CASSINQIRGGLFF
V: TRBV28; J: TRBJ1-4; D: -; length: 11; CDR3: CASSSGAKLFF
V: TRBV6-6; J: TRBJ2-7; D: TRBD1; length: 14; CDR3: CASRAGTGPYEQYF
V: TRBV9; J: TRBJ1-5; D: -; length: 14; CDR3: CASSTDSSNQPQHF
V: TRBV25-1; J: TRBJ1-6; D: TRBD1; length: 16; CDR3: CASRKTGGKGHSPLHF
V: TRBV5-3; J: TRBJ2-1; D: -; length: 10; CDR3: CASHLGEQFF
V: TRBV19; J: TRBJ1-1; D: TRBD1; length: 16; CDR3: CASSQGTGGLDTEAFF
V: TRBV7-2; J: TRBJ2-1; D: -; length: 13; CDR3: CASSSAWGQEQFF
V: TRBV5-6; J: TRBJ1-4; D: TRBD1; length: 14; CDR3: CASSLGQGSEKLFF
V: TRBV5-1; J: TRBJ2-5; D: -; length: 14; CDR3: CASSPLGPQETQYF
V: TRBV6-2/TRBV6-3; J: TRBJ1-1; D: -; length: 16; CDR3: CASNPLQNTMNTEAFF
V: TRBV6-5; J: TRBJ1-5; D: TRBD1; length: 13; CDR3: CASSRQGGQPQHF